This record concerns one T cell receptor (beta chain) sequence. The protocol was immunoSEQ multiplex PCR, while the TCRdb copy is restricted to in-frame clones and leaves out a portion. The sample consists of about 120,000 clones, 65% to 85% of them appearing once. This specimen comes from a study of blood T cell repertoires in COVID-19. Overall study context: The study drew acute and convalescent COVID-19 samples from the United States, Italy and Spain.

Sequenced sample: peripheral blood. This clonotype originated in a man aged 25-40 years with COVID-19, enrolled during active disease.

The CDR3 DNA reads as TGCGCCAGCAGCCATCAGGGGGACCCCTCTGGAAACACCATATATTTT. This gives the protein CASSHQGDPSGNTIYF. This sequence joins TRBV4-1 and TRBJ1-3; 7 bases are a match to TRBD1. The CDR3 runs to 16 residues. Germline values: CDR1 MGHRA, CDR2 YSYEKL. Trimming cost V 3 bases and J 0 bases; bases outside gene matches: 5.